This T cell receptor (beta chain) was documented in a study of monozygotic twins with inflammatory bowel disease. CDR3 length: 13 residues. Germline V CDR1 and CDR2: LNHNV, YYDKDF (reference sequence). Concerning this clonotype itself: The antigen is not known.

During cDNA synthesis, UMIs that each contained a 6-nucleotide sample barcode were added by means of template switching. TCRdb re-called the 5' RACE reads, yielding one record per CDR3 amino acid sequence without DNA. Its table lists about 110,000 distinct CDR3 sequences. Notes on the study in general: Inverse Simpson values showed less TCRbeta diversity in IBD patients than in their healthy co-twins.

Source material: blood. The gene calls are TRBV15 and TRBJ2-3. This TCR derives from a human donor with ulcerative colitis or Crohn's disease, or a healthy co-twin of an affected twin (not recorded which). This CDR3 reads CATSSQGTDTQYF.